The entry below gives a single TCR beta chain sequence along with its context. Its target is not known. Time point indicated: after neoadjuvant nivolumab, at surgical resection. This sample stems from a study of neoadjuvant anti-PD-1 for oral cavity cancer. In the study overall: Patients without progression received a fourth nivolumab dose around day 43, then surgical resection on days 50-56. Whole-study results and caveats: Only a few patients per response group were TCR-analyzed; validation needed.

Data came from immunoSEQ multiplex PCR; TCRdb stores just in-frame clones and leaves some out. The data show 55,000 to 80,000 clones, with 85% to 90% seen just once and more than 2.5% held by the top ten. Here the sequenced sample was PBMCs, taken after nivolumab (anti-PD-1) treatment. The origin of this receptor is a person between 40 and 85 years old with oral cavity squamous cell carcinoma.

The CDR3 DNA follows: TGTGCCAGCTCCTGGGGGGACACAACTAATGAAAAACTGTTTTTT. This sequence encodes CASSWGDTTNEKLFF. V usage is TRBV6-6 and J usage is TRBJ1-4, with a weak D call TRBD1 (6 bases). There are 15 residues in the CDR3. V shed 8 bases and J shed 0 bases, with 13 bases lying between them. Germline CDR1 MNHNY, CDR2 SVGAGI (reference sequence).